This entry lists 11 T cell receptor beta chains sequenced from one sample in a study of T cells in Graves' hyperthyroidism and ophthalmopathy. Amplified TCR beta CDR3 regions came from RNA transcripts. First-round RT-PCR with HTBI primers amplified the TCR CDR3 region. Each CDR3 protein gets one entry after TCRdb re-called the multiplex PCR reads with MiXCR. The table has around 340,000 distinct CDR3 sequences, 15% to 20% seen once; the top ten hold approximately 33%. The sequenced sample was blood. The source is a woman under 40 with Graves' hyperthyroidism that later progressed to Graves' ophthalmopathy.

The rearrangement links TRBV7-2 to TRBJ1-2; 9 bases map to TRBD1. This CDR3 spans 15 amino acids. CDR1 and CDR2 (germline): SGHTA, FQGNSA. The J segment lost 4 bases and the V segment lost 5 bases, leaving 8 bases of the junction unmatched. The CDR3 region is CASSARQGVRYGYTF. The CDR3 nucleotides are TGTGCCAGCAGCGCCAGACAGGGGGTCCGCTATGGCTACACCTTC.

V gene TRBV2 combines with J gene TRBJ2-5, with 10 bases aligning to TRBD2. Germline V CDR1 and CDR2: SNHLY, FYNNEI. V was pared by 2 bases and J by 5 bases, with 11 bases of the junction left unmatched. The CDR3 spans 17 residues. The CDR3 coding sequence is TGTGCCAGCAGTGAACAAGGGACTAGCGAGTTCGGGGAGACCCAGTACTTC. As protein: CASSEQGTSEFGETQYF.

The sample holds one count of this clonotype. The V gene is TRBV12-3 or TRBV12-4, the J gene TRBJ2-3; D unresolved. CDR3 length: 12 residues. Trimming removed 8 bases at V and 2 bases at J, with 8 bases between. CDR3 sequence: CASGPFTDTQYF. The DNA for the CDR3 is TGTGCCAGCGGACCATTCACAGATACGCAGTATTTT.

This clonotype occurred many times. The V and J genes are TRBV5-8 and TRBJ2-5; TRBD2 aligns across 7 bases. Germline CDR1 reads SGHTS; CDR2 reads YDEGEE. V dropped 2 bases and J dropped 9; count of bases not matched to a gene: 19. The CDR3 totals 17 residues. The CDR3 coding sequence is TGTGCCAGCAGCTTCAAGTCCCGGGCCGAAGCGGCGGGAGCCCAGTACTTC. Amino acids: CASSFKSRAEAAGAQYF.

This clonotype was found many times. V gene TRBV19 combines with J gene TRBJ2-7; 7 nucleotides line up with TRBD1. CDR3 length: 15 residues. The ends lost 5 bases at V and 3 bases at J; junction bases unmatched: 10. Germline assignment: CDR1 LNHDA and CDR2 SQIVND (reference sequence). CDR3 coding DNA: TGTGCCAGTAGTCGACTTGACAGGGAAGACTACGAGCAGTACTTC. Translation gives CASSRLDREDYEQYF.

This clonotype was counted only a few times. The chain employs TRBV9 and TRBJ2-2; 8 positions agree with TRBD1. Trimming took 1 base from V and 4 from J; bases not matched to a gene: 6. This CDR3 region has 16 residues. Germline CDR1 is SGDLS and CDR2 is YYNGEE. For the CDR3, the DNA is TGTGCCAGCAGCGTATCGGACAGGGCCAGCACCGGGGAGCTGTTTTTT. This codes for CASSVSDRASTGELFF.

The chain combines TRBV4-1 with TRBJ2-7; maybe TRBD1 (6 bases). The germline V gene encodes CDR1 MGHRA and CDR2 YSYEKL. The V gene lost 5 bases and the J gene lost 4 bases, with 21 bases spanning the gap. This CDR3 spans 16 amino acids. CDR3 loop: CASSEGPRTDLYEQYF. CDR3 coding DNA: TGCGCCAGCAGCGAGGGACCCCGGACAGACCTTTACGAGCAGTACTTC.

This clonotype was detected ten times or more. The chain combines TRBV5-1 with TRBJ2-2; 8 bases agree with TRBD2. The CDR3 loop spans 16 amino acids. V trimming: 3 bases; J trimming: 0 bases; junction bases outside the gene matches: 4. Germline CDR1 is SGHRS and CDR2 is YFSETQ. Here the CDR3 DNA reads TGCGCCAGCAGCTATCGGGGGGGGGCGAACACCGGGGAGCTGTTTTTT. Translation: CASSYRGGANTGELFF.

V usage is TRBV6-5 and J usage is TRBJ1-1, with 7 bases identical to TRBD1. This CDR3 has 16 amino acids. The ends lost 8 bases at V and 0 bases at J; junction bases unmatched: 12. The germline CDR1 and CDR2 sequences are MNHEY and SVGAGI. The CDR3 DNA reads as TGTGCCAGCTCTTTCCGGGACAGCGTCATGAACACTGAAGCTTTCTTT. Encoded protein: CASSFRDSVMNTEAFF.

This clonotype was seen many times. The chain uses TRBV20-1 and TRBJ2-7; TRBD2 is a possible D gene (6 bases). The CDR3 sequence is 15 residues long. Germline CDR1 and CDR2: DFQATT and SNEGSKA (reference sequence). V was shortened by 0 bases and J by 1 base, with 13 bases between the two germline ends. CDR3 protein: CSARDGATSSYEQYF. The DNA for the CDR3 is TGCAGTGCTAGAGATGGGGCGACTAGTTCCTACGAGCAGTACTTC.

V and J are TRBV19 and TRBJ2-2; 7 bases line up with TRBD2. With V trimmed by 7 bases and J by 4 bases, 6 bases remained unmatched. CDR1 LNHDA and CDR2 SQIVND come from the germline V gene (reference sequence). The CDR3 extends over 14 amino acids. CDR3 DNA sequence: TGTGCCAGTATTCGGGGGGAGCTCACCGGGGAGCTGTTTTTT. This codes for CASIRGELTGELFF. Combining the CDR3 with reference TRBV19 and TRBJ2-2 gives the whole variable domain DGGITQSPKYLFRKEGQNVTLSCEQNLNHDAMYWYRQDPGQGLRLIYYSQIVNDFQKGDIAEGYSVSREKKESFPLTVTSAQKNPTAFYLCASIRGELTGELFFGEGSRLTVL.